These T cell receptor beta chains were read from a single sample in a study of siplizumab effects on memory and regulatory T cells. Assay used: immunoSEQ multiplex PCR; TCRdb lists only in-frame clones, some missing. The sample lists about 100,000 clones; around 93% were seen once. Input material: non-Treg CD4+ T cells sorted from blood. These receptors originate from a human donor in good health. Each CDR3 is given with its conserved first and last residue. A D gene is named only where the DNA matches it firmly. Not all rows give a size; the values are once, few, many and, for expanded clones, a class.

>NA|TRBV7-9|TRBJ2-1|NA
CASSSKSSYNEQFF
TGTGCCAGCAGCTCAAAGAGCTCCTACAATGAGCAGTTCTTC
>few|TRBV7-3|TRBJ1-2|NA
CASSSAGGRGYTF
TGTGCCAGCAGCTCCGCTGGGGGTAGGGGCTACACCTTC
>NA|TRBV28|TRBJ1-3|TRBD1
CASSLRDRGNTIYF
TGTGCCAGCAGTCTCCGGGACAGGGGAAACACCATATATTTT
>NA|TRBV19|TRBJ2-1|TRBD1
CASSIIPGQGANEQFF
TGTGCCAGTAGTATAATTCCTGGACAGGGGGCCAATGAGCAGTTCTTC
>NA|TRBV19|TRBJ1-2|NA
CASSTPFSPVHGYTF
TGTGCCAGTAGTACCCCCTTTTCTCCTGTCCATGGCTACACCTTC
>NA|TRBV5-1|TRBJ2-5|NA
CASSRNTGQETQYF
TGCGCCAGCAGCAGGAATACAGGGCAAGAGACCCAGTACTTC
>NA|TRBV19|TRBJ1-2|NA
CASSRDGSRGGGYTF
TGTGCCAGTAGTAGAGACGGGAGTCGGGGAGGTGGCTACACCTTC
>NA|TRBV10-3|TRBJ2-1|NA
CAIRRTETYNEQFF
TGTGCCATCAGGCGGACAGAGACTTACAATGAGCAGTTCTTC
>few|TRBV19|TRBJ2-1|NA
CASSITRDEQFF
TGTGCCAGTAGTATAACAAGGGATGAGCAGTTCTTC
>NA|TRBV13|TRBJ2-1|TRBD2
CASSLRAGGYNNEQFF
TGTGCCAGCAGCTTACGAGCGGGAGGGTACAACAATGAGCAGTTCTTC
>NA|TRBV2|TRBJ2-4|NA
CASSEWGQGLNIQYF
TGTGCCAGCAGTGAATGGGGGCAGGGTCTGAACATTCAGTACTTC
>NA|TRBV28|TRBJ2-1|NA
CASSLWPTRTDNEQFF
TGTGCCAGCAGTTTATGGCCAACTAGGACCGACAATGAGCAGTTCTTC
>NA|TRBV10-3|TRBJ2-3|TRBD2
CAISEKGLAGGSISRPDTQYF
TGTGCCATCAGTGAAAAGGGACTAGCGGGAGGATCTATAAGCCGCCCAGATACGCAGTATTTT
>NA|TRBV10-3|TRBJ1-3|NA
CAISAGRSGNTIYF
TGTGCCATCAGCGCCGGCCGATCTGGAAACACCATATATTTT
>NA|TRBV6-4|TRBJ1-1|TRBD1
CASTAKGTGLPMNTEAFF
TGTGCCAGCACGGCCAAAGGGACAGGGCTCCCTATGAACACTGAAGCTTTCTTT
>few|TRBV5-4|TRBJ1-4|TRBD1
CASSSNRGGNEKLFF
TGTGCCAGCAGTTCTAACAGGGGAGGGAATGAAAAACTGTTTTTT
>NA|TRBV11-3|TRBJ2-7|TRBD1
CASSPGGQGYEQYF
TGTGCCAGCAGCCCCGGAGGACAGGGCTACGAGCAGTACTTC
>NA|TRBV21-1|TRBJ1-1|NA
CASSLRPIQGSEAFF
TGTGCCAGCAGCCTACGACCGATTCAGGGGTCTGAAGCTTTCTTT
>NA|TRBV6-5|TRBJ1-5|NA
CASSLREGQPQHF
TGTGCCAGCAGCCTCAGGGAAGGTCAGCCCCAGCATTTT
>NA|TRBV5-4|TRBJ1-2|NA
CASSLGSEGPRGYTF
TGTGCCAGCAGCTTGGGATCGGAGGGGCCCCGCGGCTACACCTTC
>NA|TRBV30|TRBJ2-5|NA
CAWSVLLAGETQYF
TGTGCCTGGAGTGTACTTCTAGCAGGAGAGACCCAGTACTTC
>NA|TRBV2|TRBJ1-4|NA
CASTQIDEKLFF
TGTGCCAGCACTCAGATCGATGAAAAACTGTTTTTT
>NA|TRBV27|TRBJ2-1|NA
CATHGDLPNEQFF
TGTGCCACCCATGGGGATCTCCCCAATGAGCAGTTCTTC